The 5 T cell receptor beta chains reported below all come from one sample, sequenced in a study of T-cell reconstitution after alpha-beta-depleted transplantation in children. This sample's TCRbeta library carried unique molecular identifier barcodes. One entry per CDR3 protein results from TCRdb running MiXCR on the PCR reads. This table holds 350,000 to 450,000 distinct CDR3 sequences, around 21% found once. Source: PBMCs from the stem cell graft donor, taken from the stem cell graft. The receptors originated from a human donor who donated a stem cell graft to a child with acute myeloid leukemia.

This clonotype was seen a few times. This chain joins TRBV6-5 and TRBJ2-2; D possibly corresponds to TRBD2 (6 bases). With 2 bases removed from V and 0 bases from J, the gap between germline ends came to 10 bases. Looked up from germline, CDR1 is MNHEY and CDR2 is SVGAGI. CDR3 length: 16 amino acids. The CDR3 spells CASSYAGPPNTGELFF. CDR3 bases: TGTGCCAGCAGTTACGCGGGACCGCCGAACACCGGGGAGCTGTTTTTT.

This clonotype was observed a handful of times. CDR3 in amino acids: CSARDRDRGETEAFF. The CDR3 region has the DNA TGCAGTGCTAGAGACCGGGACAGGGGAGAAACTGAAGCTTTCTTT. This sequence joins TRBV20-1 and TRBJ1-1; 10 positions match TRBD1. The J segment lost 5 bases and the V segment lost 0 bases, leaving 6 bases of the junction unmatched. This CDR3 contains 15 residues. Per the germline V gene, CDR1 is DFQATT and CDR2 is SNEGSKA (reference sequence).

The chain links TRBV20-1 to TRBJ2-2, with 9 bases fitting TRBD1. Germline V gene lookup returns CDR1 DFQATT and CDR2 SNEGSKA (reference sequence). The CDR3 has 18 amino acids. V lost 4 bases to trimming and J lost 8 bases; unmatched junction nucleotides: 20. The CDR3 nucleotides are TGCAGTGCTAACACGCCGGGACAGGGCGTTGGGCGGCTGGGGGAGCTGTTTTTT. This encodes CSANTPGQGVGRLGELFF.

This clonotype has at least ten counts. V gene TRBV12-3 or TRBV12-4 combines with J gene TRBJ2-1; TRBD1 aligns across 9 bases. J lost 5 bases, V lost 7 bases, and 6 bases had no gene match. The CDR3 sequence is 14 residues long. The CDR3 DNA reads TGTGCCAGCACCGGGGACAGGGCGAACAATGAGCAGTTCTTC. The encoded protein is CASTGDRANNEQFF.

This clonotype was counted at least ten times. This rearrangement joins TRBV12-3 or TRBV12-4 to TRBJ2-7, with D possibly matching TRBD2 (5 bases). CDR3 length: 14 residues. V lost 3 bases, J lost 0 bases, and 9 bases lay in between. CDR3 in DNA: TGTGCCAGCAGTTTTGGCGGGCCCTCCTACGAGCAGTACTTC. This codes for CASSFGGPSYEQYF.